This entry describes one TCR beta chain. The data were taken from a study of control samples from healthy donors and cancer patients. The germline V and J ends were trimmed by 1 base and 4 bases, with 10 bases remaining between them. CDR1 and CDR2 (germline): MGHRA, YSYEKL. The CDR3 extends over 14 amino acids. Method: immunoSEQ multiplex PCR; TCRdb's copy keeps in-frame clones and lacks some. The table records around 120,000 clones, over 85% of them present only once. The genes are TRBV4-1 and TRBJ1-1, with D tentatively TRBD1 (6 bases). The specimen sequenced was blood. This receptor was obtained from a young man in good health. The CDR3 DNA reads TGCGCCAGCAGCCAAGCCGTCAGGGGCACTGAAGCTTTCTTT. Protein product: CASSQAVRGTEAFF.